Below, 11 T cell receptor beta chains from the same sample are listed, as sequenced in a study of cytomegalovirus exposure and HLA in healthy donors. PCR employed 60 Vbeta and 13 Jbeta primers. Produced via immunoSEQ multiplex PCR; TCRdb's table is partial and in-frame only. The table records more than 80,000 clones, more than 60% of them present only once. Sequences were obtained from PBMCs. The receptors shown here come from a man aged 40-50 years in good health and CMV-seronegative.

The V call is TRBV5-4, the J call TRBJ2-5, with TRBD2 identical over 9 bases. The CDR3 covers 15 residues. Germline-derived CDR1 and CDR2 are SGHNT and YYREEE (reference sequence). The J segment lost 5 bases and the V segment lost 4 bases, leaving 9 bases of the junction unmatched. CDR3 sequence: CASSAGTSTRETQYF. The CDR3 coding sequence is TGTGCCAGCAGCGCGGGGACTAGCACACGGGAGACCCAGTACTTC.

The V and J genes are TRBV5-1 and TRBJ1-3; the D is unclear. From germline, CDR1 is SGHRS and CDR2 YFSETQ. The CDR3 has 15 residues. Trimming shortened V by 0 bases and J by 3 bases, and 10 bases separated the two germline ends. Here the CDR3 DNA reads TGCGCCAGCAGCTTGGAAGGAACAGTTGGAAACACCATATATTTT. This translates into CASSLEGTVGNTIYF.

The gene calls are TRBV19 and TRBJ1-1; a weak D match, TRBD1 (5 bases). V lost 4 bases and J 6 bases, leaving 21 bases between the germline ends. Per germline, CDR1 LNHDA and CDR2 SQIVND (reference sequence). This CDR3 spans 16 amino acids. The CDR3 loop is CASSRRDIIQGAEAFF. For the CDR3, the DNA is TGTGCCAGTAGTAGGAGGGATATAATTCAGGGAGCTGAAGCTTTCTTT.

This sequence joins TRBV19 and TRBJ1-4, with D uncertain. The CDR3 extends over 13 amino acids. The germline V gene encodes CDR1 LNHDA and CDR2 SQIVND (reference sequence). The V end lost 7 bases, the J end lost 8 bases, and 14 bases lay between the germline ends. The CDR3 protein is CASTRSVGEKLFF. The CDR3 DNA reads TGTGCCAGTACCCGGTCAGTGGGCGAAAAACTGTTTTTT. The complete variable domain, with remaining parts taken from reference TRBV19 and TRBJ1-4, reads DGGITQSPKYLFRKEGQNVTLSCEQNLNHDAMYWYRQDPGQGLRLIYYSQIVNDFQKGDIAEGYSVSREKKESFPLTVTSAQKNPTAFYLCASTRSVGEKLFFGSGTQLSVL.

This clone has just a few counts. This sequence joins TRBV9 and TRBJ1-2; tentative D call: TRBD1 (5 bases). The germline V gene encodes CDR1 SGDLS and CDR2 YYNGEE. This CDR3 region has 12 residues. The V gene lost 4 bases and the J gene lost 5 bases, with 9 bases spanning the gap. CDR3 loop: CASSSRQYGYTF. The CDR3 nucleotides read TGTGCCAGCAGCTCGAGACAGTATGGCTACACCTTC.

The CDR3, as DNA: TGTGCCAGCAGTCCCGGGGGGGGCGGGGTAACACAGATACCGCAGTATTTT. It specifies CASSPGGGGVTQIPQYF. This chain uses TRBV5-4 with TRBJ2-3; 8 bases agree with TRBD2. The CDR3 is 17 residues long. Germline CDR1 SGHNT, CDR2 YYREEE (reference sequence). Trimming removed 5 bases from V and 10 bases from J; junction bases left unmatched: 21.

This clone was observed a handful of times. The rearrangement uses TRBV14 and TRBJ1-2; 7 nucleotides match TRBD1. The CDR3 totals 14 residues. The germline gives CDR1 SGHDN, CDR2 FVKESK. The J segment lost 1 base and the V segment lost 4 bases, leaving 3 bases of the junction unmatched. The CDR3 DNA follows: TGTGCCAGCAGCCCTCGACAGGGTAACTATGGCTACACCTTC. Its translation is CASSPRQGNYGYTF.

The chain has TRBV19 and TRBJ1-1, with D perhaps matching TRBD1 (6 bases). Trimming stripped 7 bases from V and 5 bases from J, with 17 bases between. The CDR3 runs 14 residues. Germline assignment: CDR1 LNHDA and CDR2 SQIVND (reference sequence). CDR3 amino acids: CASTAGGGQTEAFF. The CDR3 DNA follows: TGTGCCAGTACCGCTGGGGGGGGACAAACTGAAGCTTTCTTT.

This chain links TRBV6-1 with TRBJ1-3; D remains ambiguous. The V end was cut by 6 bases, the J end by 0 bases, with 9 bases between. CDR1 is MNHNS, CDR2 SASEGT, per germline. This CDR3 has 14 residues. The CDR3 loop is CASSAGASGNTIYF. CDR3 DNA: TGTGCCAGCAGCGCAGGTGCCTCTGGAAACACCATATATTTT.

The chain recombines TRBV7-3 with TRBJ1-4, with D hard to call. The length of the CDR3 is 15 residues. V was pared by 0 bases and J by 5 bases, with 10 bases between. Germline V gene sequence: CDR1 SGHTA, CDR2 FQGTGA. In DNA, the CDR3 is TGTGCCAGCAGCTTAACCTCGGTCGCAAATGAAAAACTGTTTTTT. Its protein product is CASSLTSVANEKLFF.

V is TRBV6-1 and J is TRBJ2-1, with 16 bases that match TRBD2. The germline V gene has CDR1 MNHNS and CDR2 SASEGT. The V and J ends lost 6 bases and 7 bases, in that order; junction bases with no gene match: 3. This CDR3 spans 15 amino acids. In DNA form, the CDR3 reads TGTGCCAGCAGCCCGGGACTAGCGGGGGGGAATGAGCAGTTCTTC. Encoded protein: CASSPGLAGGNEQFF.